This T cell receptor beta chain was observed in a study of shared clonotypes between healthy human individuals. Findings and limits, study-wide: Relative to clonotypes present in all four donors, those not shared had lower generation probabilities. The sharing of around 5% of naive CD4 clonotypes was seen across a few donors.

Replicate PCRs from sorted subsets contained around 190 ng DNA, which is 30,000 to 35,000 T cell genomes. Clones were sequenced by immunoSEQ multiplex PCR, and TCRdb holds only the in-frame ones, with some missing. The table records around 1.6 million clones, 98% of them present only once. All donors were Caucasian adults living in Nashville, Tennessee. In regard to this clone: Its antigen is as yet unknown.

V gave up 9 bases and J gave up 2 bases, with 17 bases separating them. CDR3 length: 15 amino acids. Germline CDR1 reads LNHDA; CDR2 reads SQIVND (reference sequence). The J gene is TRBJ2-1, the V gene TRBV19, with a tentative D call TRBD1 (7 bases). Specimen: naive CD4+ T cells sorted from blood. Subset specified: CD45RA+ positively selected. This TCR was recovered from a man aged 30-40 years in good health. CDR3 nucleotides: TGTGCCAGCGCCCGGGGGACAGACACCTACAATGAGCAGTTCTTC. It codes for CASARGTDTYNEQFF. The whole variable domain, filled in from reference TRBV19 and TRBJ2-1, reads DGGITQSPKYLFRKEGQNVTLSCEQNLNHDAMYWYRQDPGQGLRLIYYSQIVNDFQKGDIAEGYSVSREKKESFPLTVTSAQKNPTAFYLCASARGTDTYNEQFFGPGTRLTVL.